This T cell receptor beta chain was retrieved from a study of cytomegalovirus exposure and HLA in healthy donors. Study-wide results and limits: The classifier reportedly diagnosed cytomegalovirus status with high sensitivity and specificity. Follow-up analysis seemed to connect common viral pathogens with several of the most significant clusters identified. For TCR beta chains, V- and J-gene trimming was later linked to a missense DCLRE1C variant.

The germline gives CDR1 SNHLY, CDR2 FYNNEI. There are 16 residues in the CDR3. V dropped 4 bases and J dropped 3; count of bases not matched to a gene: 4. To note about this clone: Its cognate antigen is unknown.

60 Vbeta and 13 Jbeta primers were used in PCR. Data came from immunoSEQ multiplex PCR; TCRdb stores just in-frame clones and leaves some out. The sample consists of nearly 200,000 clones, about four fifths of them appearing once. Sequencing was done on a sample of PBMCs. This chain links TRBV2 with TRBJ2-6; 9 positions agree with TRBD1. This receptor was obtained from a boy under 10 years old in good health and CMV-seronegative. CDR3 coding DNA: TGTGCCAGCAGTGTACAGGGGGCTTATGGGGCCAACGTCCTGACTTTC. Translating gives CASSVQGAYGANVLTF.